Each of the 19 T cell receptor beta chains below was sequenced from the same sample in a study of blood T cell repertoires in COVID-19. Profiled with immunoSEQ multiplex PCR; TCRdb holds only in-frame clones, not every one. The table lists some 190,000 clones, around 76% of them singletons. Source material: peripheral blood. These receptors were collected from a woman between 50 and 59 years old with active or convalescent COVID-19.

The chain links TRBV7-9 to TRBJ1-6, with D possibly matching TRBD1 (5 bases). V lost 3 bases and J 1 base, leaving 16 bases between the germline ends. Germline V gene data show CDR1 as SEHNR and CDR2 as FQNEAQ (reference sequence). The CDR3 contains 18 residues. CDR3 sequence (DNA): TGTGCCAGCAGCTTTAGGCAGGGCGGCGGTTCCTATAATTCACCCCTCCACTTT. It translates to CASSFRQGGGSYNSPLHF.

Concerning this clone: Sequence at one end of the junction differs from germline and may be a read error. The chain is built from TRBV7-9 and TRBJ1-1; 7 bases line up with TRBD1. CDR3 length: 10 amino acids. CDR1 is SEHNR and CDR2 is FQNEAQ in the germline V gene (reference sequence). DNA for the CDR3: TGTGCCAGCAGCGCCACCGGGACAGAATTT. It codes for CASSATGTEF.

At least ten counts were recorded for this clone. This chain links TRBV7-3 with TRBJ2-1; 8 positions agree with TRBD1. The CDR3 is 20 residues long. The V gene end was trimmed by 5 bases and the J gene end by 7 bases; junction bases not matched to a gene: 25. Germline-derived CDR1 and CDR2 are SGHTA and FQGTGA. The CDR3 coding sequence is TGTGCCAGCAGCCCCAAAGGACAGGGATGGCTTCACACAGGTGGTAATGAGCAGTTCTTC. Amino acids: CASSPKGQGWLHTGGNEQFF.

This clone has just one count. This sequence joins TRBV5-6 and TRBJ2-7; a possible D gene is TRBD1 (5 bases). The CDR3 covers 15 residues. Trimming stripped 0 bases from V and 2 bases from J, with 12 bases between. Germline CDR1 is SGHDT and CDR2 is YYEEEE. The CDR3 nucleotides are TGTGCCAGCAGCTTGGTTGCAGGGTGGGCCTACGAGCAGTACTTC. Translated: CASSLVAGWAYEQYF.

The chain uses TRBV28 and TRBJ1-2; maybe TRBD1 (5 bases). The CDR3 is 13 amino acids. In germline, CDR1 is MDHEN, CDR2 SYDVKM. V gave up 2 bases and J gave up 4 bases, with 8 bases separating them. CDR3 in amino acids: CASSLRGSYGYTF. The CDR3 DNA reads as TGTGCCAGCAGTTTAAGGGGCAGCTATGGCTACACCTTC.

This clone appeared a single time. The rearrangement links TRBV4-2 to TRBJ2-7, with 12 bases that match TRBD2. Looked up from germline, CDR1 is LGHNA and CDR2 is YNFKEQ. V gave up 1 base and J gave up 7 bases; unmatched junction bases: 8. There are 16 residues in the CDR3. CDR3 coding DNA: TGTGCCAGCAGCCAAGTGCGGACTAGCGGGACAGGGGAGCAGTACTTC. As protein: CASSQVRTSGTGEQYF.

CDR3 amino acids: CASSLEHYEQYF. The CDR3 coding sequence is TGTGCCAGCAGCTTGGAACACTACGAGCAGTACTTC. This chain joins TRBV5-5 and TRBJ2-7; D unclear. V was cut by 0 bases and J by 3 bases, with 4 bases left in between. This CDR3 has 12 amino acids. CDR1 SGHKS and CDR2 YYEKEE come from the germline V gene (reference sequence).

The CDR3 bases are TGTGCCAGCAGCTTCCAAACCGGGATAAGCACAGATACGCAGTATTTT. It codes for CASSFQTGISTDTQYF. This chain connects TRBV7-9 to TRBJ2-3, with D maybe TRBD2 (5 bases). This CDR3 has 16 residues. CDR1 and CDR2 (germline): SEHNR, FQNEAQ (reference sequence). The ends were cut back, 3 bases at V and 0 bases at J, with 13 bases in the middle.

The V call is TRBV7-2, the J call TRBJ1-1; D is undetermined. The CDR3 is 15 residues long. V shed 5 bases and J shed 3 bases, with 16 bases lying between them. Germline CDR1 is SGHTA and CDR2 is FQGNSA. CDR3 bases: TGTGCCAGCAGCCCAGCCCTTACAGAGTACACTGAAGCTTTCTTT. Its translation is CASSPALTEYTEAFF.

This chain uses TRBV2 with TRBJ1-5, with D uncertain. With 7 bases removed from V and 1 base from J, the gap between germline ends came to 8 bases. The germline CDR1 and CDR2 sequences are SNHLY and FYNNEI. This CDR3 contains 13 residues. The DNA for the CDR3 is TGTGCCAGCATCGCGGAGAGCAATCAGCCCCAGCATTTT. It is translated as CASIAESNQPQHF.

This clone was picked up a small number of times. This chain uses TRBV30 with TRBJ1-5, with D possibly TRBD1 on 6 matching bases. Trimming removed 2 bases at V and 4 bases at J, with 12 bases between. Germline-derived CDR1 and CDR2 are GTSNPN and SVGIG (reference sequence). This CDR3 has 14 amino acids. The CDR3 nucleotides read TGTGCCTGGAGTACGGGGGGGGCGAATCAGCCCCAGCATTTT. Protein: CAWSTGGANQPQHF.

The J gene is TRBJ2-7, the V gene TRBV9; 7 nucleotides line up with TRBD1. The CDR3 consists of 15 residues. CDR1 and CDR2 from the germline V gene are SGDLS and YYNGEE. The trim removed 4 bases at V and 1 base at J, leaving 8 bases unmatched. CDR3 amino acids: CASSLGQVGSYEQYF. The DNA for the CDR3 is TGTGCCAGCAGCTTAGGACAGGTGGGGTCCTACGAGCAGTACTTC.

CDR3 nucleotides: TGTGCCAGCAGAACAGGGGGGGCCAGCTACAATGAGCAGTTCTTC. Translation gives CASRTGGASYNEQFF. The rearrangement joins TRBV6-6 to TRBJ2-1; the D gene is possibly TRBD1 (8 bases). Germline V gene sequence: CDR1 MNHNY, CDR2 SVGAGI (reference sequence). The germline V and J ends were trimmed by 6 bases and 3 bases, with 15 bases remaining between them. CDR3 size: 15 residues.

This chain joins TRBV21-1 and TRBJ2-7; the D call TRBD2 from the table was never checked on the DNA. TRBV21-1 is a documented pseudogene. CDR3 length: 18 residues. Here the CDR3 DNA reads TGTGCCAGCAGCCTCTTGGCCCGAGGAGGGGTTTCATCGGAAGAGCAGTACTTC. As protein: CASSLLARGGVSSEEQYF.

This chain uses TRBV28 with TRBJ2-2; D call uncertain. The germline V gene has CDR1 MDHEN and CDR2 SYDVKM. This CDR3 comprises 17 residues. V was cut by 1 base and J by 3 bases, with 15 bases left in between. The CDR3: CASSLFNMFSDTGELFF. For the CDR3, the DNA is TGTGCCAGCAGTTTATTCAACATGTTCTCTGACACCGGGGAGCTGTTTTTT.

The chain carries TRBV29-1 and TRBJ2-5; tentatively, D is TRBD2 (7 bases). The length of the CDR3 is 12 residues. Germline V gene data show CDR1 as SQVTM and CDR2 as ANQGSEA. V was shortened by 6 bases and J by 5 bases, with 13 bases between the two germline ends. CDR3 sequence (DNA): TGCAGCGTAACGGGGGGCCTGGAGACCCAGTACTTC. Translation gives CSVTGGLETQYF.

The chain combines TRBV5-4 with TRBJ1-3, with unresolved D. From germline, CDR1 is SGHNT and CDR2 YYREEE (reference sequence). CDR3 length equals 15 residues. V dropped 0 bases and J dropped 0 bases, with 7 bases sitting between them. The CDR3 sequence: CASSLGGNSGNTIYF. CDR3 sequence (DNA): TGTGCCAGCAGCTTGGGAGGAAACTCTGGAAACACCATATATTTT.

This clone has only a few counts. The CDR3, as DNA: TGTGCCAGTAGCCCCGTCCAGGGGGCTGGAGGCTACACCTTC. Translating it yields CASSPVQGAGGYTF. The genes are TRBV19 and TRBJ1-2; 8 positions agree with TRBD1. V was clipped by 6 bases and J by 8 bases; unmatched bases: 11. Germline V CDR1 and CDR2: LNHDA, SQIVND (reference sequence). This CDR3 is built from 14 residues.

This chain uses TRBV5-1 with TRBJ2-2; D is perhaps TRBD1 (5 bases). This CDR3 has 15 amino acids. In germline, CDR1 is SGHRS, CDR2 YFSETQ. V shed 3 bases and J shed 6 bases, with 15 bases lying between them. The CDR3, as DNA: TGCGCCAGCAGCTCCGCTCAGGGTCGGGCCGGGGAGCTGTTTTTT. This gives the protein CASSSAQGRAGELFF.